This T cell receptor beta chain stems from a study of beta chain features in type 1 diabetes. Background on the study: Comparable age, gender and cell yields were observed in patients relative to healthy donors. Over all samples combined, fewer than 140,000,000 sorted cells were examined. Study-level findings and limits: People with Type 1 diabetes carried modestly yet significantly shorter TCRB CDR3s in all four CD4+ subsets. Shorter templates might be favored by PCR, equally in patients and controls.

The sample holds a few counts of this clone. As yet, its antigen is unknown. The CDR3 loop spans 17 amino acids. V lost 1 base and J 0 bases, leaving 12 bases between the germline ends. Looked up from germline, CDR1 is SGHAT and CDR2 is FQNNGV. What was sequenced were expressed TCRB transcripts, since all of the isolated RNA had been reverse transcribed. Using immunoSEQ multiplex PCR, the repertoire was profiled, and TCRdb retains in-frame clones only, with some absent. The sample carries just under 150,000 clones, 10% recorded once. Sequencing input: naive CD4+ T cells from blood. This receptor was obtained from a young man in good health. The J gene is TRBJ2-2, the V gene TRBV11-2; tentatively, D is TRBD2 (6 bases). CDR3 loop: CASSLVLLASNTGELFF. The CDR3, as DNA: TGTGCCAGCAGCTTAGTTTTGCTAGCGTCGAACACCGGGGAGCTGTTTTTT.